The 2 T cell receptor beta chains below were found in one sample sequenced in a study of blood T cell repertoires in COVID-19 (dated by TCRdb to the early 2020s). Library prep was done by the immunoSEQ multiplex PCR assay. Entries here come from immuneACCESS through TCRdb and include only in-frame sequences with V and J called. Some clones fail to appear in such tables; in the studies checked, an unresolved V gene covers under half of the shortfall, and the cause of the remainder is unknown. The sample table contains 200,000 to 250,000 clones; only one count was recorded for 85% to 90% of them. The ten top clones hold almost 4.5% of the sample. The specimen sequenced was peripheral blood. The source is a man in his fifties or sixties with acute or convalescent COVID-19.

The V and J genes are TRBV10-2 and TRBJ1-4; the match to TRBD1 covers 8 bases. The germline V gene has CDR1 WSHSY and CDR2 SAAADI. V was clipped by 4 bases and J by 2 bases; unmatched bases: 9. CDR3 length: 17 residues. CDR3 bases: TGCGCCAGCAGTGGGACAGGGACGGCCGGGACTAATGAAAAACTGTTTTTT. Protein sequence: CASSGTGTAGTNEKLFF.

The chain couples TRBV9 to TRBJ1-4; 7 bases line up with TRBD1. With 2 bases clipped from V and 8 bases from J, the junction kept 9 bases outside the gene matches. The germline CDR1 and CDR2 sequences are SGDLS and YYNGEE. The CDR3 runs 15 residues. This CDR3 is CASSVGQGGREKLFF. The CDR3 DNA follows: TGTGCCAGCAGCGTGGGTCAAGGGGGCAGGGAAAAACTGTTTTTT.